This T cell receptor beta chain was sequenced in a study of blood T cell repertoires in COVID-19. Study overall: PBMCs, B-cell-depleted T cells, or T cells were the source of the cDNA or gDNA that made up the material.

In the case of this clone: At one end, the junction sequence differs from germline, possibly due to a read error.

As handled by the study authors: Estimation of nucleated cell counts relied on the amplification of reference gene primers. Profiled with immunoSEQ multiplex PCR; TCRdb holds only in-frame clones, not every one. V and J calls and clone size are given by that table; D and trimming were obtained from the DNA. The sample holds about 63,000 clones; 84% are singletons and the top ten take 9% to 15%. This CDR3 has 13 amino acids. The V gene's germline CDR1 is LNHNV and CDR2 YYDKDF (reference sequence). The rearrangement joins TRBV15 to TRBJ2-1, with 11 bases fitting TRBD2. This sequence originates from a human donor in a cohort sampled during active COVID-19. Sequencing input: peripheral blood. DNA of the CDR3: TGTGCCACCCTTACTAGCGGGAGCAATGGGCAGTTCTTC. Protein sequence: CATLTSGSNGQFF.